These 12 T cell receptor beta chains originate from one sample sequenced in a study of shared clonotypes between healthy human individuals. Assay used: immunoSEQ multiplex PCR; TCRdb lists only in-frame clones, some missing. The sample gives just over 2,000,000 clones, 85% to 95% of which show up once; 0.13% is in the top ten. The sequencing input was naive CD4+ T cells sorted from blood. Subset reported: CD45RA+ positively selected. These receptors all come from a man aged 18-30 years in good health.

This chain joins TRBV14 and TRBJ2-7; TRBD2 aligns across 8 bases. The V segment lost 2 bases and the J segment 6 bases; nucleotides outside the gene matches: 9. This CDR3 has 15 residues. The germline V gene has CDR1 SGHDN and CDR2 FVKESK. CDR3: CASSQTREGLSEQYF. CDR3 nucleotides: TGTGCCAGCAGCCAAACCCGGGAGGGCCTCTCCGAGCAGTACTTC.

The chain joins TRBV7-9 to TRBJ2-1; D remains unclear. V lost 5 bases and J lost 7, with 6 bases in between. From germline, CDR1 is SEHNR and CDR2 FQNEAQ (reference sequence). The CDR3 runs 11 residues. DNA of the CDR3: TGTGCCAGCAGCCGGAGTAATGAGCAGTTCTTC. Its translation is CASSRSNEQFF.

V is TRBV9 and J is TRBJ2-2; 12 positions agree with TRBD1. V gave up 2 bases and J gave up 5 bases; unmatched junction bases: 7. CDR1 SGDLS and CDR2 YYNGEE come from the germline V gene. The CDR3 extends over 17 amino acids. The CDR3 DNA reads TGTGCCAGCAGCGTGCCGGGACAGGGGGCGGGAACCGGGGAGCTGTTTTTT. Amino acids: CASSVPGQGAGTGELFF.

The V call is TRBV7-9, the J call TRBJ2-2; no firm D call. The CDR3 consists of 15 residues. The V and J ends lost 6 bases and 0 bases respectively, with 11 bases between them. Germline CDR1 reads SEHNR; CDR2 reads FQNEAQ (reference sequence). The CDR3 DNA follows: TGTGCCAGCAGTCGAGGCGGTTCGAACACCGGGGAGCTGTTTTTT. Its protein is CASSRGGSNTGELFF.

This chain uses TRBV6-1 with TRBJ1-2; no reliable D call. V gave up 9 bases and J gave up 8 bases, with 16 bases separating them. The CDR3 length is 12 residues. CDR1 is MNHNS, CDR2 SASEGT, per germline. In DNA, the CDR3 is TGTGCCAGTGCTGACCCATATGAAGGCTACACCTTC. Translation: CASADPYEGYTF.

V is TRBV4-1 and J is TRBJ2-7; no reliable D call. V gave up 1 base and J gave up 5 bases, with 21 bases separating them. The CDR3 consists of 17 residues. Germline V gene lookup returns CDR1 MGHRA and CDR2 YSYEKL. The DNA for the CDR3 is TGCGCCAGCAGCCAAGTTCCGATACGGTCTCCTTCGGACGAGCAGTACTTC. Its translation is CASSQVPIRSPSDEQYF.

The chain combines TRBV5-6 with TRBJ1-1; unclear D gene. Germline V CDR1 and CDR2: SGHDT, YYEEEE. The CDR3 spans 14 residues. The ends were cut back, 6 bases at V and 1 base at J, with 13 bases in the middle. This chain's CDR3 is CASTFDKRNTEAFF. In DNA form, the CDR3 reads TGTGCCAGCACCTTCGACAAGCGGAACACTGAAGCTTTCTTT.

The chain uses TRBV7-9 and TRBJ1-2; D unresolved. Trimming pared 1 base from V and 0 bases from J, leaving 6 bases between. Per the germline V gene, CDR1 is SEHNR and CDR2 is FQNEAQ (reference sequence). This CDR3 has 14 residues. Written as DNA, the CDR3 is TGTGCCAGCAGCTTAGTTGGGGCTAACTATGGCTACACCTTC. Its translation is CASSLVGANYGYTF. Variable domain in full (rest from reference TRBV7-9 and TRBJ1-2): DTGVSQNPRHKITKRGQNVTFRCDPISEHNRLYWYRQTLGQGPEFLTYFQNEAQLEKSRLLSDRFSAERPKGSFSTLEIQRTEQGDSAMYLCASSLVGANYGYTFGSGTRLTVV.

CDR3 DNA: TGTGCCATCAAGGGTCCAGGCGGACCTGGGGCCAACGTCCTGACTTTC. This sequence encodes CAIKGPGGPGANVLTF. The J gene is TRBJ2-6, the V gene TRBV6-9; no clear D gene. Between the trimmed V and J ends, which lost 10 bases and 2 bases, there was a span of 18 bases. This CDR3 spans 16 amino acids. The germline V gene encodes CDR1 MNHGY and CDR2 SVAAGI.

This chain links TRBV6-1 with TRBJ2-1; either TRBD1 or TRBD2 may supply D (5 bases each). Germline V gene sequence: CDR1 MNHNS, CDR2 SASEGT. The germline V and J ends were trimmed by 7 bases and 9 bases, with 19 bases remaining between them. This CDR3 is built from 14 residues. CDR3 sequence: CASTVGPAPGEQFF. In DNA, the CDR3 is TGTGCCAGCACCGTGGGACCGGCCCCGGGTGAGCAGTTCTTC.

This clone was seen only once. This specimen includes other DNA sequences encoding the same CDR3. CDR3 sequence reads: CASSYGQNQPQHF. Written as DNA, the CDR3 is TGTGCCAGCAGTTACGGGCAGAATCAGCCCCAGCATTTT. The J gene is TRBJ1-5, the V gene TRBV6-5; D gene unclear. Trimming cost V 2 bases and J 4 bases, with 6 bases left between them. CDR3 length: 13 amino acids. CDR1 is MNHEY, CDR2 SVGAGI, per germline.

The chain joins TRBV28 to TRBJ2-3; TRBD2 agrees at 8 bases. The trim removed 5 bases at V and 8 bases at J, leaving 12 bases unmatched. Germline V gene data show CDR1 as MDHEN and CDR2 as SYDVKM. This CDR3 comprises 15 residues. CDR3 region: CASSNTGAGVVTQYF. The CDR3 nucleotides are TGTGCCAGCAGTAACACAGGAGCGGGGGTAGTTACGCAGTATTTT.